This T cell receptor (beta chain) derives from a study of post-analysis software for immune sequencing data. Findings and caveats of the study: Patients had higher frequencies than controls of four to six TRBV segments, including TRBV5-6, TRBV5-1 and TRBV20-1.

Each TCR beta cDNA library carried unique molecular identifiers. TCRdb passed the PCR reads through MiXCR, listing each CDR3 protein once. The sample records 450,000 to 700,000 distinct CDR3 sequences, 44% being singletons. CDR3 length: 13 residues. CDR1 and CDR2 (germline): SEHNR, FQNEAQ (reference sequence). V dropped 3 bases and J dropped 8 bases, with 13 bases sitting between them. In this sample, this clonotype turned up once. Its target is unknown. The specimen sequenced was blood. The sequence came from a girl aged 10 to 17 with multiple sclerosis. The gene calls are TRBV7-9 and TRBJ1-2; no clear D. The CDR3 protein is CASSLVDTLGYTF. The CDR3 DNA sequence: TGTGCCAGCAGCTTGGTTGACACTTTGGGCTACACCTTC.